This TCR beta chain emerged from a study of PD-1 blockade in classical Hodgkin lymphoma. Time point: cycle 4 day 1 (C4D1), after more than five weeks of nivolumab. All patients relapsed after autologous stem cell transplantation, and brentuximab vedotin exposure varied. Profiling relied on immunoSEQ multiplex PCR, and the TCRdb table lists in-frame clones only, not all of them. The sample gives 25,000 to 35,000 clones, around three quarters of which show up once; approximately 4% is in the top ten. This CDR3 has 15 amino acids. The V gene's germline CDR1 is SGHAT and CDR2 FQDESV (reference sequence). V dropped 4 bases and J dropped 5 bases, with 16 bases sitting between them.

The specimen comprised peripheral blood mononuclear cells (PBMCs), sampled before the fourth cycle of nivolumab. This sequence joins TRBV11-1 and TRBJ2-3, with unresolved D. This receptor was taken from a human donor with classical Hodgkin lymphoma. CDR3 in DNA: TGTGCCAGCAGCTCTGACCCGTCCCGGATAGATACGCAGTATTTT. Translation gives CASSSDPSRIDTQYF.